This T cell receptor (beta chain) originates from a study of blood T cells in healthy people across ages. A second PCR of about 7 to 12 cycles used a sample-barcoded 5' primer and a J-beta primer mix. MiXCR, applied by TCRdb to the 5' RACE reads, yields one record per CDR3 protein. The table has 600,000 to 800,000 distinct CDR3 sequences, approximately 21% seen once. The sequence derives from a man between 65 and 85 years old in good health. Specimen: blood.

This chain's CDR3 is CTSSLDSSGNTIYF. CDR3 in DNA: TGTACCAGCAGCTTAGACAGCTCTGGAAACACCATATATTTT. J is TRBJ1-3 and V is TRBV7-2; D is unresolved. This CDR3 spans 14 amino acids. CDR1 SGHTA and CDR2 FQGNSA come from the germline V gene. V shed 1 base and J shed 0 bases, with 4 bases lying between them.